The present TCR beta chain was sequenced within a study of CD8+ T cells in alopecia areata. Losses at the gene ends were 3 bases for V and 6 bases for J; bases not matched to a gene: 5. Germline lookup yields CDR1 MGHRA and CDR2 YSYEKL. The CDR3 has 15 amino acids. This clone was counted a few times. Both CD4+ and CD8+ T cells were separated by sorting PBMCs. Extraction and reverse transcription of RNA yielded cDNA as the sequencing template. Using immunoSEQ multiplex PCR, the repertoire was profiled, and TCRdb retains in-frame clones only, with some absent. The data contain roughly 150,000 clones, around 54% of them seen just once; the ten biggest clones take up under 5.5%.

This chain uses TRBV4-1 with TRBJ2-1, with 10 bases matching TRBD1. Sequenced input: CD4+ T cells sorted from blood. This receptor was obtained from a human donor in good health. The CDR3 bases are TGCGCCAGCAGCCAGTTCAGGACAGGGGGCAATGAGCAGTTCTTC. Translation: CASSQFRTGGNEQFF.